These 3 T cell receptor beta chains were all obtained from the same sample, sequenced in a study of blood T cell repertoires in COVID-19. Assay: immunoSEQ multiplex PCR; the TCRdb copy retains only in-frame clones and omits some. The data contain around 270,000 clones, about 89% of them singletons. The material sequenced was peripheral blood. All receptors derive from a man in his forties who had recovered from COVID-19.

The table lists this clone with a count of one. The chain uses TRBV5-6 and TRBJ2-7, with 8 bases that match TRBD2. The CDR3 is 13 amino acids. Germline values: CDR1 SGHDT, CDR2 YYEEEE. The J segment lost 2 bases and the V segment lost 5 bases, leaving 3 bases of the junction unmatched. This chain's CDR3 is CASSSGTPYEQYF. Written as DNA, the CDR3 is TGTGCCAGCAGTAGCGGGACACCCTACGAGCAGTACTTC.

The chain recombines TRBV27 with TRBJ2-2; D perhaps matches TRBD1 (5 bases). The V and J ends lost 0 bases and 5 bases respectively, with 7 bases between them. CDR3 size: 14 residues. Germline V CDR1 and CDR2: MNHEY, SMNVEV (reference sequence). CDR3 DNA: TGTGCCAGCAGTTTATCGGGGCTTACCGGGGAGCTGTTTTTT. Its protein is CASSLSGLTGELFF.

CDR3 protein: CASSQDRISNQPQHF. In nucleotides, the CDR3 is TGCGCCAGCAGCCAAGACAGGATTAGCAATCAGCCCCAGCATTTT. The chain couples TRBV4-3 to TRBJ1-5; no clear D. CDR3 length: 15 amino acids. The germline V gene has CDR1 LGHNA and CDR2 YSLEER. Trimming pared 0 bases from V and 0 bases from J, leaving 6 bases between.